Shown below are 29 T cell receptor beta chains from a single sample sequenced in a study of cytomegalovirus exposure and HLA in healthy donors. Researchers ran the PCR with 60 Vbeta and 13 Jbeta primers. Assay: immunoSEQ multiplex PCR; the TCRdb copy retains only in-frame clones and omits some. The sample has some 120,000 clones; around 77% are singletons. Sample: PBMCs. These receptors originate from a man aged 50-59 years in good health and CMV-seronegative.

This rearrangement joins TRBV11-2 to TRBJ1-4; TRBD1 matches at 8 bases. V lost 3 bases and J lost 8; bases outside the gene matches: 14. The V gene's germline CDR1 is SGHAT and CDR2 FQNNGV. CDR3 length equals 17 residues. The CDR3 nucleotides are TGTGCCAGCAGCTTCAGGGGGCAAGACCCCAGAGGAGAAAAACTGTTTTTT. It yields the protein CASSFRGQDPRGEKLFF. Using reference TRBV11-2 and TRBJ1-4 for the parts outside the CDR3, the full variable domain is EAGVAQSPRYKIIEKRQSVAFWCNPISGHATLYWYQQILGQGPKLLIQFQNNGVVDDSQLPKDRFSAERLKGVDSTLKIQPAKLEDSAVYLCASSFRGQDPRGEKLFFGSGTQLSVL.

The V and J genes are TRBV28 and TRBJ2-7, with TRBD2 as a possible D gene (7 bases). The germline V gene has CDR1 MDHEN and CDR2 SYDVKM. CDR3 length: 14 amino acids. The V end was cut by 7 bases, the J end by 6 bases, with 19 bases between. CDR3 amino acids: CASTLRLAQGEQYF. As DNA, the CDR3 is TGTGCCAGCACTCTCAGACTAGCACAGGGCGAGCAGTACTTC.

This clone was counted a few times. In DNA form, the CDR3 reads TGCGCCAGCCAAGAGGAGACTAGCGGGACAAATGAGCAGTTCTTC. It is translated as CASQEETSGTNEQFF. The J gene is TRBJ2-1, the V gene TRBV10-2; 11 nucleotides agree with TRBD2. The CDR3 is made up of 15 amino acids. CDR1 is WSHSY and CDR2 is SAAADI in the germline V gene. The trim removed 8 bases at V and 7 bases at J, leaving 10 bases unmatched.

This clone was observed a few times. CDR3 loop: CASRGLDGYEQYF. The CDR3 DNA reads TGTGCCAGTAGGGGACTGGACGGCTACGAGCAGTACTTC. The chain is built from TRBV19 and TRBJ2-7, with D tentatively TRBD2 (6 bases). Germline loops: CDR1 LNHDA, CDR2 SQIVND (reference sequence). With 6 bases removed from V and 3 bases from J, the gap between germline ends came to 12 bases. The CDR3 consists of 13 residues.

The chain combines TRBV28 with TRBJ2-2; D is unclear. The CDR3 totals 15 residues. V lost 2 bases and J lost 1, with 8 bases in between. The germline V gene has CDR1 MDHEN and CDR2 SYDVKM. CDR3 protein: CASSLGPGNTGELFF. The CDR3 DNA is TGTGCCAGCAGTTTAGGGCCAGGGAACACCGGGGAGCTGTTTTTT.

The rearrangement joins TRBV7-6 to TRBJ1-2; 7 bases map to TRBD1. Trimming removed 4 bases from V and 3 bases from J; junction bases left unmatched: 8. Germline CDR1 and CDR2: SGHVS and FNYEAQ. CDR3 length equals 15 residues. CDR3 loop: CASSSNGQAHYGYTF. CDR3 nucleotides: TGTGCCAGCAGCTCAAACGGACAGGCACACTATGGCTACACCTTC.

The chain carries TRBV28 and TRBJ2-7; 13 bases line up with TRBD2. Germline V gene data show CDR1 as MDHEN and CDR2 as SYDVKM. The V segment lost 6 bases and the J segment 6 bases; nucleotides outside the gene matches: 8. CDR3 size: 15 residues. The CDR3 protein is CASSPWTSGSPEQYF. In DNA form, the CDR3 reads TGTGCCAGCAGCCCTTGGACTAGCGGGAGTCCCGAGCAGTACTTC.

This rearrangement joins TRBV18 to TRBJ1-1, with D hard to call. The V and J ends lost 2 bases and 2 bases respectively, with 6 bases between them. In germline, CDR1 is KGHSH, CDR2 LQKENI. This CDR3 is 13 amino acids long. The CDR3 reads CASSPTANTEAFF. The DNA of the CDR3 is TGTGCCAGCTCACCAACAGCTAACACTGAAGCTTTCTTT.

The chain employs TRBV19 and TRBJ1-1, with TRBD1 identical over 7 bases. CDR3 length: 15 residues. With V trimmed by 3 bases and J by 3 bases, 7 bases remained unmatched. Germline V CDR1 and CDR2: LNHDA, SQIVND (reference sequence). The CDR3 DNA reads TGTGCCAGTAGTATCTCCGGGACAGCGGACACTGAAGCTTTCTTT. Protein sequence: CASSISGTADTEAFF.

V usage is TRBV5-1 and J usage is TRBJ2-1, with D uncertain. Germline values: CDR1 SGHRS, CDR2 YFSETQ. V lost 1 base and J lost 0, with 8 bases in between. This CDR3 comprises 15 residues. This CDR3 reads CASSLSEISYNEQFF. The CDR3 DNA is TGCGCCAGCAGCTTGTCTGAGATCTCCTACAATGAGCAGTTCTTC.

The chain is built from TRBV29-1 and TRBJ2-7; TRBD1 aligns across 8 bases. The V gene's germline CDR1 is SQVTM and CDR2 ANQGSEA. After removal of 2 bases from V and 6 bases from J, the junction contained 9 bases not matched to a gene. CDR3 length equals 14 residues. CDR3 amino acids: CSVETLGQASEQYF. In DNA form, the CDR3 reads TGCAGCGTTGAAACTTTGGGACAGGCATCCGAGCAGTACTTC.

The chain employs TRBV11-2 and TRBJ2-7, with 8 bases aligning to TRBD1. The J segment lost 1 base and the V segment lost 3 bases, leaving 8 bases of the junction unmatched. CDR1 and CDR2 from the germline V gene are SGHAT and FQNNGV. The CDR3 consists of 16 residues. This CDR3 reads CASSFFPRDRSYEQYF. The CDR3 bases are TGTGCCAGCAGCTTCTTCCCCCGGGACAGGTCCTACGAGCAGTACTTC.

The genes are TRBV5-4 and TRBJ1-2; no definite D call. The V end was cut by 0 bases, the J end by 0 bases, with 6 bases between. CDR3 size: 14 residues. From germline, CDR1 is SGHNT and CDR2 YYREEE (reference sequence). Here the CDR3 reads CASSLGGANYGYTF. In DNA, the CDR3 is TGTGCCAGCAGCTTGGGCGGAGCTAACTATGGCTACACCTTC. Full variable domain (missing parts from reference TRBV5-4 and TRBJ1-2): ETGVTQSPTHLIKTRGQQVTLRCSSQSGHNTVSWYQQALGQGPQFIFQYYREEENGRGNFPPRFSGLQFPNYSSELNVNALELDDSALYLCASSLGGANYGYTFGSGTRLTVV.

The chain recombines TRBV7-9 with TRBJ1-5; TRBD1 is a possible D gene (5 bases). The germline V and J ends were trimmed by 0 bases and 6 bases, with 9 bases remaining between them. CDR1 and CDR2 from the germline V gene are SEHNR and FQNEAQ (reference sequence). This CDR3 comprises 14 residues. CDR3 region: CASSLAGRSQPQHF. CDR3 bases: TGTGCCAGCAGCTTAGCGGGGCGGTCTCAGCCCCAGCATTTT.

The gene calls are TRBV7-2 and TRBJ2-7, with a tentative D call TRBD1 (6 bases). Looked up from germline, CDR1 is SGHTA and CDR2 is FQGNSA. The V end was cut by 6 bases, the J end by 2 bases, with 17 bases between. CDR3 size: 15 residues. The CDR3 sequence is CASSYSGTPTYEQYF. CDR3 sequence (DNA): TGTGCCAGCAGTTATAGTGGGACACCCACCTACGAGCAGTACTTC.

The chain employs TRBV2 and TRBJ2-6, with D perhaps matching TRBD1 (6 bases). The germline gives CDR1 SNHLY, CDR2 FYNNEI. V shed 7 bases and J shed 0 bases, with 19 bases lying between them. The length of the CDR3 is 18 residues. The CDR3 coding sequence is TGTGCCAGCAATCGACAGGCGCGAAGGTCCTCTGGGGCCAACGTCCTGACTTTC. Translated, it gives CASNRQARRSSGANVLTF.

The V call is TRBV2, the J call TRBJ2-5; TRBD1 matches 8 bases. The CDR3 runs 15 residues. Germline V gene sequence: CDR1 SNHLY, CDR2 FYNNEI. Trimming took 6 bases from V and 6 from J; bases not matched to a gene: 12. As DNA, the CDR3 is TGTGCCAGCAGCGAGGACAGGGTCTATGGGAAGACCCAGTACTTC. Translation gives CASSEDRVYGKTQYF.

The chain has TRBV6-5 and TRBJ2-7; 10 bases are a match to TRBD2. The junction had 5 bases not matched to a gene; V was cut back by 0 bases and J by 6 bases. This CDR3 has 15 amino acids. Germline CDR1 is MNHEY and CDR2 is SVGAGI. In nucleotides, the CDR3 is TGTGCCAGCAGTTACTCATCTAGCGGGAGTAGCGAGCAGTACTTC. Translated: CASSYSSSGSSEQYF.

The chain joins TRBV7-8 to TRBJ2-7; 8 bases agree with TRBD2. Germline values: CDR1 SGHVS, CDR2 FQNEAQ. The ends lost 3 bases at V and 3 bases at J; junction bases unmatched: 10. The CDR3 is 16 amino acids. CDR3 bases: TGTGCCAGCAGCTTCCCAATAAGCGGGAGCGACTACGAGCAGTACTTC. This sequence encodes CASSFPISGSDYEQYF.

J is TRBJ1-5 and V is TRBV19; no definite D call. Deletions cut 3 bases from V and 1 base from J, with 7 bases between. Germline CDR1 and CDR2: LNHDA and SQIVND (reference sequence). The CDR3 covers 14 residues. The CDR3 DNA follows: TGTGCCAGTAGTATTGGAGCGAGCAATCAGCCCCAGCATTTT. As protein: CASSIGASNQPQHF.

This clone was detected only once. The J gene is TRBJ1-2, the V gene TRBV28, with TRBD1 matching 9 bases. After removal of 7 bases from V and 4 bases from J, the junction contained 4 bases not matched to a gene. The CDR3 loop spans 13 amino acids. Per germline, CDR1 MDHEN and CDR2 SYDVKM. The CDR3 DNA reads TGTGCCAGCAAACAGGGGGCGAGCTATGGCTACACCTTC. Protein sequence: CASKQGASYGYTF.

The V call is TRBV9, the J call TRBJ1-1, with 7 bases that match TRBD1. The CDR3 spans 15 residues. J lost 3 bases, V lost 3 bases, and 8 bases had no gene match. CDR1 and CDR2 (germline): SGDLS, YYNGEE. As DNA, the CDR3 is TGTGCCAGCAGCGGAGGGGGCGCCGGGGACACTGAAGCTTTCTTT. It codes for CASSGGGAGDTEAFF. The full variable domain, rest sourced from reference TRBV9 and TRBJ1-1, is DSGVTQTPKHLITATGQRVTLRCSPRSGDLSVYWYQQSLDQGLQFLIQYYNGEERAKGNILERFSAQQFPDLHSELNLSSLELGDSALYFCASSGGGAGDTEAFFGQGTRLTVV.

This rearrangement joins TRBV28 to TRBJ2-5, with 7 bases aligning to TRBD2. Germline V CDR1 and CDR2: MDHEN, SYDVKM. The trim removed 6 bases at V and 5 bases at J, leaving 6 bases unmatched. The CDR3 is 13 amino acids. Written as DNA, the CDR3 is TGTGCCAGCAGGAGGGCGGGAGCGGAGACCCAGTACTTC. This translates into CASRRAGAETQYF.

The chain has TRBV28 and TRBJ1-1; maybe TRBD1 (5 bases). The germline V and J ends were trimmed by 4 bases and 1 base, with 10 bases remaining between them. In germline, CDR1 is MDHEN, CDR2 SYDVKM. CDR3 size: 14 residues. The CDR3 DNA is TGTGCCAGCAGTTCTGGACAAAAGAACACTGAAGCTTTCTTT. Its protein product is CASSSGQKNTEAFF.

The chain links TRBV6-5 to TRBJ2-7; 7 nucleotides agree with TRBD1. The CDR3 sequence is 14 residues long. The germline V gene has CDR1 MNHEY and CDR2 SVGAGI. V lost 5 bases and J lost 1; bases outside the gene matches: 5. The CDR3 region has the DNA TGTGCCAGCAGTATGGGGACAGATTCCTACGAGCAGTACTTC. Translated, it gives CASSMGTDSYEQYF.

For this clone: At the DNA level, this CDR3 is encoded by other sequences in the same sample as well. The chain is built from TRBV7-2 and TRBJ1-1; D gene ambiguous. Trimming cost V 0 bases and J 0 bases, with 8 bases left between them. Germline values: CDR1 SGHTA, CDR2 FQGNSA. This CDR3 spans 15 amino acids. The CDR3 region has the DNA TGTGCCAGCAGCTTAGCCGGAGGGATGAACACTGAAGCTTTCTTT. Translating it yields CASSLAGGMNTEAFF.

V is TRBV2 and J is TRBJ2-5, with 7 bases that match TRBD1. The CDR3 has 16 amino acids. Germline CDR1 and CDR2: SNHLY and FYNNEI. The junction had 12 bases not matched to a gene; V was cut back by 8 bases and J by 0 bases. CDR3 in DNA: TGTGCCAGCCAACCCAAGGGGACAGACTACCAAGAGACCCAGTACTTC. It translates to CASQPKGTDYQETQYF.

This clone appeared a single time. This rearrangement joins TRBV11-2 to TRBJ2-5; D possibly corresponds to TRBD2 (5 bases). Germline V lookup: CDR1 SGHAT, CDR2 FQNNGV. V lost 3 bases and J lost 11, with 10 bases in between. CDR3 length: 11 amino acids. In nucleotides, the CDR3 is TGTGCCAGCAGCTTCCAGGAGGAGCAGTACTTC. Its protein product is CASSFQEEQYF.

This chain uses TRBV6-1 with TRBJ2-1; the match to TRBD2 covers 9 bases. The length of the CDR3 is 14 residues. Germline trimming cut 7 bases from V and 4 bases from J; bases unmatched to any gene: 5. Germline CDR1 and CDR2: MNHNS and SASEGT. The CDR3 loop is CASNRLAEYNEQFF. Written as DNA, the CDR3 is TGTGCCAGCAATAGACTAGCGGAGTACAATGAGCAGTTCTTC.